This section outlines one TCR beta chain sequence together with its context. The sample belongs to a study of T cell clonotyping in hematopoietic cell transplantation. For the study at large: Recipients' pretransplant samples followed cytoreduction.

Time point specified: recipient sample about 28 days before transplant, after cytoreduction. Assay used: immunoSEQ multiplex PCR; TCRdb lists only in-frame clones, some missing. Of some 35,000 clones in the sample, approximately 95% were seen once. V lost 7 bases, J lost 6 bases, and 16 bases lay in between. Per the germline V gene, CDR1 is LNHDA and CDR2 is SQIVND (reference sequence). The CDR3 length is 14 residues. The genes are TRBV19 and TRBJ1-5; maybe TRBD1 (5 bases). The source material was peripheral blood mononuclear cells, sampled before stem cell transplant. The clonotype originates from a man in his forties with chronic myeloid leukemia. Some clones in this sample may be carry-over from other donors' samples. CDR3 coding DNA: TGTGCCAGTACCAACAGCAGGGAAGGTCAGCCCCAGCATTTT. Protein: CASTNSREGQPQHF.